This entry features one T cell receptor beta chain sequence. Its antigen is still unknown. V was shortened by 1 base and J by 11 bases, with 5 bases between the two germline ends. CDR3 length equals 11 residues. Assay: immunoSEQ multiplex PCR; the TCRdb copy retains only in-frame clones and omits some. The data hold 450,000 to 550,000 clones, with 85% to 90% observed a single time. The sample originates from a study of Ad26.COV2.S vaccination and SARS-CoV-2 variants. Treatment of the sample: roughly 19 received Ad26.COV2.S at low or high dose, single or two shots; 5 received placebo; per-sample allocation not given. Collection of samples fell on day 63 after the first vaccine or placebo injection. Study outcomes and limitations: Possibly, TCR breadth and depth analyses underestimated total T cell responses.

The sequence came from a person between 18 and 60 years old who received the Ad26.COV2.S COVID-19 vaccine or a placebo. The genes are TRBV12-3 or TRBV12-4 and TRBJ1-4; D possibly corresponds to TRBD1 (5 bases). The material sequenced was peripheral blood, taken in a trial of Ad26.COV2.S vaccine versus placebo. CDR3 residues: CASSLGGKLFF. CDR3 nucleotide sequence: TGTGCCAGCAGTTTAGGGGGGAAACTGTTTTTT.